The 30 T cell receptor beta chains in this list originate from one sample, sequenced in a study of T-cell reconstitution after alpha-beta-depleted transplantation in children listed by TCRdb under 2016. The treatment or condition label, as the study defines it: allogeneic hematopoietic cell transplantation with graft depleted of TCRalphabeta T cells and CD19 B cells. The library was produced with PCR. Sequencer: Illumina HiSeq 2500. TCR libraries were prepared with molecular barcoding, using unique molecular identifiers to normalize TCRbeta repertoire quantification. TCRdb itself trimmed the public reads at Q25 with fastp, ran MiXCR and retained productive beta chains. All rows with the same CDR3 protein become a single entry with the most common DNA and genes. Counted in this sample were roughly 490,000 distinct CDR3 sequences; 10% to 12% of them appeared once. The biggest ten clones account for 14% of the sample.

The sequences come from PBMCs, mostly from graft donor cells, collected 180 days after TCRalphabeta/CD19-depleted stem cell transplant. The receptors here all came from a female patient between 2 and 10 years old who had a stem cell transplant for aplastic anemia, so the T cells may come from the graft donor.

Written as DNA, the CDR3 is TGCGCCAGCAGCTTGGGACTATCAAAAGAGACCCAGTACTTC. As protein: CASSLGLSKETQYF. The chain carries TRBV5-1 and TRBJ2-5; TRBD2 might be the D (5 bases). CDR1 is SGHRS and CDR2 is YFSETQ in the germline V gene. The CDR3 totals 14 residues. The V and J ends lost 0 bases and 3 bases respectively, with 9 bases between them. The whole variable domain, filled in from reference TRBV5-1 and TRBJ2-5, reads KAGVTQTPRYLIKTRGQQVTLSCSPISGHRSVSWYQQTPGQGLQFLFEYFSETQRNKGNFPGRFSGRQFSNSRSEMNVSTLELGDSALYLCASSLGLSKETQYFGPGTRLLVL.

This clonotype has more than one count but fewer than ten. The chain uses TRBV27 and TRBJ1-4, with D uncertain. CDR3 length: 15 amino acids. Germline CDR1 MNHEY, CDR2 SMNVEV (reference sequence). Trimming removed 3 bases from V and 8 bases from J, with 16 bases in between. CDR3 loop: CASSLASHLGEKLFF. Here the CDR3 DNA reads TGTGCCAGCAGTTTGGCCTCTCACCTAGGGGAAAAACTGTTTTTT.

V and J are TRBV28 and TRBJ2-7; 12 bases agree with TRBD1. CDR3 size: 15 residues. V lost 0 bases to trimming and J lost 6 bases; unmatched junction nucleotides: 3. The germline CDR1 and CDR2 sequences are MDHEN and SYDVKM. The CDR3 is CASSLWGQGAREQYV. CDR3 coding DNA: TGTGCCAGCAGTTTATGGGGACAGGGGGCTCGCGAGCAGTACGTC.

This clonotype was counted ten times or more. V gene TRBV12-3 or TRBV12-4 combines with J gene TRBJ2-1; 7 bases are a match to TRBD2. CDR3 size: 15 residues. V lost 6 bases, J lost 9 bases, and 14 bases stayed unmatched. CDR3 in DNA: TGTGCCAGCAGCCATCCCTTGGCGGGAGAAATTGAGCAGTTCTTC. Its protein product is CASSHPLAGEIEQFF.

This clonotype was counted between two and nine times. J is TRBJ2-2 and V is TRBV7-3; 8 bases align to TRBD1. V trimming: 5 bases; J trimming: 5 bases; junction bases outside the gene matches: 7. Looked up from germline, CDR1 is SGHTA and CDR2 is FQGTGA. This CDR3 comprises 15 residues. DNA of the CDR3: TGTGCCAGCAGCCGACAGGGGCGGGGTACCGGGGAGCTGTTTTTT. It translates to CASSRQGRGTGELFF. Based on the CDR3 plus reference TRBV7-3 and TRBJ2-2, the full variable domain is GAGVSQTPSNKVTEKGKYVELRCDPISGHTALYWYRQSLGQGPEFLIYFQGTGAADDSGLPNDRFFAVRPEGSVSTLKIQRTERGDSAVYLCASSRQGRGTGELFFGEGSRLTVL.

The sample holds many counts of this clonotype. The V call is TRBV20-1, the J call TRBJ2-5; 9 bases align to TRBD2. This CDR3 has 14 amino acids. Germline V gives CDR1 DFQATT, CDR2 SNEGSKA (reference sequence). V dropped 2 bases and J dropped 5; count of bases not matched to a gene: 6. CDR3 protein: CSARPREGYETQYF. DNA for the CDR3: TGCAGTGCTAGACCGCGGGAGGGCTATGAGACCCAGTACTTC.

This clonotype was detected many times. The J gene is TRBJ2-7, the V gene TRBV20-1, with D hard to call. Germline CDR1 is DFQATT and CDR2 is SNEGSKA (reference sequence). V was clipped by 0 bases and J by 6 bases, with 15 bases between them. The CDR3 consists of 14 residues. The CDR3 region has the DNA TGCAGTGCTAGAGAGAGAGAGTCCCTCGGCGAGCAGTACTTC. The encoded protein is CSARERESLGEQYF.

The V and J genes are TRBV29-1 and TRBJ2-1, with 7 bases lining up with TRBD2. The V gene's germline CDR1 is SQVTM and CDR2 ANQGSEA. V was pared by 0 bases and J by 4 bases, with 9 bases of the junction left unmatched. The CDR3 length is 16 residues. Here the CDR3 reads CSVEDPEREWYNEQFF. The CDR3 DNA reads as TGCAGCGTTGAAGATCCGGAGCGGGAATGGTACAATGAGCAGTTCTTC.

This clonotype showed up just a few times. The gene calls are TRBV28 and TRBJ2-7; D uncertain. CDR1 and CDR2 (germline): MDHEN, SYDVKM. Trimming took 5 bases from V and 9 from J, leaving 17 bases between them. The CDR3 has 13 residues. For the CDR3, the DNA is TGTGCCAGCAGTCGGTCGGACCTACTACGGCAGTACTTC. Its protein product is CASSRSDLLRQYF.

Ten or more counts support this clonotype. The rearrangement joins TRBV11-2 to TRBJ2-2; D might be TRBD1 or TRBD2, each matching 5 bases. V lost 1 base to trimming and J lost 6 bases, with 12 bases between them. The CDR3 consists of 15 residues. The germline gives CDR1 SGHAT, CDR2 FQNNGV. The CDR3 protein is CASSLARGEAGELFF. The DNA of the CDR3 is TGTGCCAGCAGCTTAGCCAGAGGGGAAGCCGGGGAGCTGTTTTTT.

V usage is TRBV4-3 and J usage is TRBJ2-6, with a possible D match to TRBD1 (5 bases). The CDR3 covers 18 residues. From germline, CDR1 is LGHNA and CDR2 YSLEER. With 0 bases removed from V and 0 bases from J, the gap between germline ends came to 12 bases. CDR3 sequence: CASSQEGRAVSGANVLTF. CDR3 DNA: TGCGCCAGCAGCCAAGAGGGCAGGGCTGTCTCTGGGGCCAACGTCCTGACTTTC.

This clonotype was picked up a small number of times. The chain is built from TRBV18 and TRBJ1-6; a weak D match, TRBD1 (6 bases). The CDR3 runs to 15 residues. Trimming pared 1 base from V and 5 bases from J, leaving 9 bases between. Looked up from germline, CDR1 is KGHSH and CDR2 is LQKENI. As DNA, the CDR3 is TGTGCCAGCTCACCACGGACAGACAATAATTCACCCCTCCACTTT. Protein: CASSPRTDNNSPLHF.

In its sample, this clonotype was seen a few times. The chain has TRBV5-1 and TRBJ1-1, with D hard to call. Germline V gene lookup returns CDR1 SGHRS and CDR2 YFSETQ. This CDR3 comprises 13 residues. Trimming removed 6 bases at V and 2 bases at J, with 11 bases between. This chain's CDR3 is CASTRRINTEAFF. The DNA for the CDR3 is TGCGCCAGCACTCGACGGATTAACACTGAAGCTTTCTTT.

The V gene is TRBV5-4, the J gene TRBJ1-2; 7 bases align to TRBD1. V was pared by 4 bases and J by 2 bases, with 11 bases of the junction left unmatched. There are 16 residues in the CDR3. Germline V gene data show CDR1 as SGHNT and CDR2 as YYREEE (reference sequence). The CDR3 spells CASSVSQGSRNYGYTF. The CDR3 region has the DNA TGTGCCAGCAGCGTATCACAGGGGTCAAGGAACTATGGCTACACCTTC.

This clonotype was seen a handful of times. The V and J genes are TRBV28 and TRBJ2-7; a possible D gene is TRBD1 (5 bases). Germline CDR1 and CDR2: MDHEN and SYDVKM. The CDR3 spans 11 residues. Trimming took 10 bases from V and 4 from J, leaving 11 bases between them. The DNA of the CDR3 is TGTGCCACCCAGGGTGGGTACGAGCAGTACTTC. This sequence encodes CATQGGYEQYF. Based on the CDR3 plus reference TRBV28 and TRBJ2-7, the full variable domain is DVKVTQSSRYLVKRTGEKVFLECVQDMDHENMFWYRQDPGLGLRLIYFSYDVKMKEKGDIPEGYSVSREKKERFSLILESASTNQTSMYLCATQGGYEQYFGPGTRLTVT.

This clonotype was counted at least ten times. The chain recombines TRBV28 with TRBJ2-4; possibly TRBD2 for D (5 bases). With 3 bases removed from V and 1 base from J, the gap between germline ends came to 16 bases. Looked up from germline, CDR1 is MDHEN and CDR2 is SYDVKM. The CDR3 is made up of 17 amino acids. CDR3 sequence (DNA): TGTGCCAGCAGTTTTTTCAGAAGCGGCTGGGCCAAAAACATTCAGTACTTC. Residues: CASSFFRSGWAKNIQYF.

The chain is built from TRBV7-8 and TRBJ1-4; D is possibly TRBD1 (6 bases). V lost 2 bases and J 3 bases, leaving 10 bases between the germline ends. CDR1 is SGHVS and CDR2 is FQNEAQ in the germline V gene. The CDR3 totals 15 residues. CDR3 region: CASSLRRTANEKLFF. CDR3 in DNA: TGTGCCAGCAGCTTACGTCGGACAGCTAATGAAAAACTGTTTTTT.

This clonotype was counted between two and nine times. This sequence joins TRBV9 and TRBJ2-5, with D perhaps being TRBD1 or TRBD2 (5 bases each). V was pared by 0 bases and J by 4 bases, with 16 bases between. The germline gives CDR1 SGDLS, CDR2 YYNGEE. The CDR3 sequence is 16 residues long. CDR3 sequence (DNA): TGTGCCAGCAGCGTAGACAGGATCGTTGGGAGAGAGACCCAGTACTTC. Amino acid sequence: CASSVDRIVGRETQYF.

This clonotype was seen repeatedly, ten times or more. The V call is TRBV9, the J call TRBJ2-7; a weak D match, TRBD2 (5 bases). The CDR3 has 15 residues. Germline lookup yields CDR1 SGDLS and CDR2 YYNGEE. Between the trimmed V and J ends, which lost 4 bases and 1 base, there was a span of 15 bases. The CDR3 region has the DNA TGTGCCAGCAGCCAGGATTTAAGCGGTTCCTACGAGCAGTACTTC. Its translation is CASSQDLSGSYEQYF. Together with reference TRBV9 and TRBJ2-7, the CDR3 gives the full variable domain: DSGVTQTPKHLITATGQRVTLRCSPRSGDLSVYWYQQSLDQGLQFLIQYYNGEERAKGNILERFSAQQFPDLHSELNLSSLELGDSALYFCASSQDLSGSYEQYFGPGTRLTVT.

This clonotype has only a few counts. This chain links TRBV27 with TRBJ2-7; D is unresolved. V was pared by 6 bases and J by 0 bases, with 18 bases between. Looked up from germline, CDR1 is MNHEY and CDR2 is SMNVEV (reference sequence). The CDR3 contains 16 residues. CDR3 loop: CASSLLVPLTSYEQYF. In DNA form, the CDR3 reads TGTGCCAGCAGCCTTCTGGTGCCGCTGACCTCCTACGAGCAGTACTTC.

This clonotype has just a few counts. This chain connects TRBV7-8 to TRBJ2-1, with 10 bases aligning to TRBD2. This CDR3 region has 17 residues. Germline V gene lookup returns CDR1 SGHVS and CDR2 FQNEAQ. V shed 4 bases, J shed 2 bases, and the junction held 8 bases outside the gene matches. DNA of the CDR3: TGTGCCAGCAGCTCACGACGGCTAGCGGGGGCCTACAATGAGCAGTTCTTC. It encodes CASSSRRLAGAYNEQFF.

The CDR3 nucleotides are TGTGCCAGCAGCCCACAGACAGGGTTGAACACTGAAGCTTTCTTT. Translated: CASSPQTGLNTEAFF. This rearrangement joins TRBV7-2 to TRBJ1-1; 7 nucleotides match TRBD1. The CDR3 spans 15 residues. The J segment lost 0 bases and the V segment lost 5 bases, leaving 6 bases of the junction unmatched. Germline loops: CDR1 SGHTA, CDR2 FQGNSA.

The genes are TRBV18 and TRBJ1-1; possible D gene TRBD1, 5 bases. V was clipped by 2 bases and J by 4 bases, with 11 bases between them. The germline gives CDR1 KGHSH, CDR2 LQKENI. The CDR3 loop spans 14 amino acids. Here the CDR3 reads CASSPVWDFTEAFF. CDR3 bases: TGTGCCAGCTCACCAGTGTGGGACTTCACTGAAGCTTTCTTT.

The chain couples TRBV20-1 to TRBJ2-3; D may be TRBD1 (5 bases). Deletions cut 2 bases from V and 2 bases from J, with 11 bases between. Germline assignment: CDR1 DFQATT and CDR2 SNEGSKA (reference sequence). This CDR3 is built from 14 residues. The CDR3 region is CSARPGFNTDTQYF. The CDR3 DNA follows: TGCAGTGCTAGACCAGGGTTTAACACAGATACGCAGTATTTT.

This chain connects TRBV29-1 to TRBJ1-1; 11 bases are shared with TRBD1. The J segment lost 4 bases and the V segment lost 5 bases, leaving 6 bases of the junction unmatched. Germline V lookup: CDR1 SQVTM, CDR2 ANQGSEA. This CDR3 has 14 amino acids. CDR3 nucleotides: TGCAGCGTTCAAGGACAGGGGGCGGGCACTGAAGCTTTCTTT. Amino acid sequence: CSVQGQGAGTEAFF. The whole variable domain, remainder taken from reference TRBV29-1 and TRBJ1-1, is SAVISQKPSRDICQRGTSLTIQCQVDSQVTMMFWYRQQPGQSLTLIATANQGSEATYESGFVIDKFPISRPNLTFSTLTVSNMSPEDSSIYLCSVQGQGAGTEAFFGQGTRLTVV.

The sample holds many counts of this clonotype. The chain recombines TRBV7-2 with TRBJ1-1; D may be TRBD1 (5 bases). The CDR3 has 13 residues. The V gene lost 3 bases and the J gene lost 3 bases, with 8 bases spanning the gap. The germline V gene has CDR1 SGHTA and CDR2 FQGNSA. In DNA form, the CDR3 reads TGTGCCAGCAGCTTCAGCAGGGACACTGAAGCTTTCTTT. This sequence encodes CASSFSRDTEAFF.

This clonotype came up a few times. The chain links TRBV28 to TRBJ2-7; 7 nucleotides align to TRBD2. After removal of 4 bases from V and 0 bases from J, the junction contained 6 bases not matched to a gene. From germline, CDR1 is MDHEN and CDR2 SYDVKM. The CDR3 is made up of 15 amino acids. This CDR3 is CASSSLAGYSYEQYF. The CDR3 DNA sequence: TGTGCCAGCAGTTCCTTAGCGGGTTACTCCTACGAGCAGTACTTC.

This clonotype came up many times. The rearrangement joins TRBV18 to TRBJ2-6; D not resolved. There are 14 residues in the CDR3. Trimming stripped 2 bases from V and 0 bases from J, with 2 bases between. The germline V gene encodes CDR1 KGHSH and CDR2 LQKENI. The CDR3 nucleotides read TGTGCCAGCTCACCAAGCTCTGGGGCCAACGTCCTGACTTTC. It translates to CASSPSSGANVLTF. Using reference TRBV18 and TRBJ2-6 for the parts outside the CDR3, the full variable domain is NAGVMQNPRHLVRRRGQEARLRCSPMKGHSHVYWYRQLPEEGLKFMVYLQKENIIDESGMPKERFSAEFPKEGPSILRIQQVVRGDSAAYFCASSPSSGANVLTFGAGSRLTVL.

This sequence joins TRBV28 and TRBJ2-3, with unresolved D. Between the trimmed V and J ends, which lost 7 bases and 0 bases, there was a span of 8 bases. CDR1 is MDHEN and CDR2 is SYDVKM in the germline V gene. This CDR3 spans 13 amino acids. The CDR3: CASTDGSTDTQYF. CDR3 nucleotides: TGTGCCAGCACCGACGGGAGCACAGATACGCAGTATTTT.

The rearrangement links TRBV20-1 to TRBJ2-1; tentatively, D is TRBD1 or TRBD2 (5 bases each). The CDR3 loop spans 14 amino acids. Deletions cut 1 base from V and 4 bases from J, with 11 bases between. Germline lookup yields CDR1 DFQATT and CDR2 SNEGSKA (reference sequence). CDR3: CSARARETYNEQFF. CDR3 DNA: TGCAGTGCTAGAGCCAGGGAGACATACAATGAGCAGTTCTTC.